This T cell receptor (beta chain) derives from a study of blood T cell repertoires in COVID-19. Study context: Spain, Italy and the United States supplied samples that represented acute and convalescent COVID-19.

Authors' processing steps: Cell counts per sample came from amplifying reference gene primers. The repertoire was sequenced with immunoSEQ multiplex PCR; TCRdb's copy has only in-frame clones and lacks some. For V, J and clone size, that table is used; D and trimming come from the DNA. The sample has 380,000 or so clones, roughly 87% seen once. V was clipped by 3 bases and J by 0 bases, with 12 bases between them. CDR3 size: 15 residues. From germline, CDR1 is LNHDA and CDR2 SQIVND (reference sequence). Details on this clone: Different DNA sequences within this sample yield the same CDR3.

Across about two dozen US areas, participants ranged in age from roughly 18 to 95 years. Clinical history as reported by participants underpinned cohort assignment. Material for sequencing was PBMCs or T cells enriched from blood (not recorded which). The clonotype comes from a woman aged 40 to 50 with acute COVID-19. The chain is built from TRBV19 and TRBJ2-7; D not resolved. The CDR3 sequence is CASSMGQASSYEQYF. The CDR3 DNA follows: TGTGCCAGTAGTATGGGTCAGGCAAGCTCCTACGAGCAGTACTTC.